This record looks at one T cell receptor beta chain sequence and its context. The antigen is undetermined. Profiled with immunoSEQ multiplex PCR; TCRdb holds only in-frame clones, not every one. The sample contains approximately 60,000 clones, roughly 84% of which appear only once. The data were taken from a study of T cell responses to AZD1222 COVID-19 vaccine. Overall study findings and caveats: With dominance at 160-218 and 743-854, vaccine-associated CD4 TCRs spanned spike. Only a handful of AZD1222 recipients were seropositive at baseline. Close to half of spike-specific TCRs reportedly recognize unmutated variant regions. The donor group comprised mostly white British people and more females; the analysis possibly underestimated clonal diversity.

Trimming left V 2 bases short and J 0 bases short, with 21 bases between. There are 19 residues in the CDR3. The germline gives CDR1 MNHEY, CDR2 SMNVEV (reference sequence). The specimen was peripheral blood, collected on day 0 of AZD1222 vaccination. The chain carries TRBV27 and TRBJ2-3, with D perhaps given as TRBD1 or TRBD2 (7 bases each). This receptor was obtained from an adult in good health. DNA of the CDR3: TGTGCCAGCAGTTTACAGGGGGAGGGGCGTTTATCTAGCACAGATACGCAGTATTTT. It codes for CASSLQGEGRLSSTDTQYF.